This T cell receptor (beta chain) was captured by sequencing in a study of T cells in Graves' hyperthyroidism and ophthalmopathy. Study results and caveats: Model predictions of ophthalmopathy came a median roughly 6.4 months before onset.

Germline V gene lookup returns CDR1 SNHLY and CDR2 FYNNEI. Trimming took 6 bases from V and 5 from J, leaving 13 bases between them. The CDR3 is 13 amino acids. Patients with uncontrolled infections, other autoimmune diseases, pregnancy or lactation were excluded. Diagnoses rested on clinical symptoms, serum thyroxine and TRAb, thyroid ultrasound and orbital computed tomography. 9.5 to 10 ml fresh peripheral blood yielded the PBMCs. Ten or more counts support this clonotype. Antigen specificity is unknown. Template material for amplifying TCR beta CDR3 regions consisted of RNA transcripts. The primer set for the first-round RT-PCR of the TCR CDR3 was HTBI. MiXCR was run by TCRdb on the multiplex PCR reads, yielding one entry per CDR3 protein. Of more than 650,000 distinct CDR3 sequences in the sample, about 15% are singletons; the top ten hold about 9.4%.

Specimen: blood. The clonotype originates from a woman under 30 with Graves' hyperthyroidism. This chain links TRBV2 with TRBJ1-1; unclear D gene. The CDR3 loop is CASRLETGTEAFF. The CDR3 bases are TGTGCCAGCAGACTCGAGACGGGGACTGAAGCTTTCTTT.